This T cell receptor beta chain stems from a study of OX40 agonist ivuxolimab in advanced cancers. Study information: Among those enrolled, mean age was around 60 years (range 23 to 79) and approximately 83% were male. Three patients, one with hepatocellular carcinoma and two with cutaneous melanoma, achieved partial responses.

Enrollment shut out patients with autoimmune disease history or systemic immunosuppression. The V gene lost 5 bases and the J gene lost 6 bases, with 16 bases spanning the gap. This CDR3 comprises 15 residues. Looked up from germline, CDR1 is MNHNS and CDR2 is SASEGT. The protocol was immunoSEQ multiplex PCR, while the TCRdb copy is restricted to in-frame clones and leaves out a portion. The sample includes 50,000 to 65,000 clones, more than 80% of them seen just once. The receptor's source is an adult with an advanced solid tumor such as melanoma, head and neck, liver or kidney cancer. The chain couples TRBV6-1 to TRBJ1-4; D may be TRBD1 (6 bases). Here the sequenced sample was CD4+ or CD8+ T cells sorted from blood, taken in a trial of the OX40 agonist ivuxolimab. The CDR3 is CASSSPGVGDEKLFF. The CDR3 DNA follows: TGTGCCAGCAGTTCACCAGGGGTCGGCGATGAAAAACTGTTTTTT.